The source of this T cell receptor beta chain is a study of lymphopenia after photon versus proton radiotherapy. Study conclusions and caveats: After lymphocyte nadir, photon-treated repertoires showed oligoclonal expansion, especially CD8+ Temra. Proton therapy kept repertoires fairly stable, unlike photons, which gained effector/memory cells.

The CDR3 consists of 15 residues. V lost 1 base and J lost 3; bases outside the gene matches: 4. Germline CDR1 and CDR2: SGHVS and FQNEAQ. Comment on this clone: Antigen specificity is unknown.

The assay was immunoSEQ multiplex PCR, and TCRdb's table has in-frame clones only and misses some. In the table there are approximately 65,000 clones, 87% of which are singletons. The V gene is TRBV7-8, the J gene TRBJ2-7; 9 bases are a match to TRBD1. The sequences come from peripheral blood, collected from a patient treated with proton-based radiotherapy. The TCR sequence derives from a man of 80 years or more with esophageal cancer. The CDR3 sequence: CASSLGGQGFYEQYF. For the CDR3, the DNA is TGTGCCAGCAGCTTAGGGGGACAGGGATTCTACGAGCAGTACTTC.